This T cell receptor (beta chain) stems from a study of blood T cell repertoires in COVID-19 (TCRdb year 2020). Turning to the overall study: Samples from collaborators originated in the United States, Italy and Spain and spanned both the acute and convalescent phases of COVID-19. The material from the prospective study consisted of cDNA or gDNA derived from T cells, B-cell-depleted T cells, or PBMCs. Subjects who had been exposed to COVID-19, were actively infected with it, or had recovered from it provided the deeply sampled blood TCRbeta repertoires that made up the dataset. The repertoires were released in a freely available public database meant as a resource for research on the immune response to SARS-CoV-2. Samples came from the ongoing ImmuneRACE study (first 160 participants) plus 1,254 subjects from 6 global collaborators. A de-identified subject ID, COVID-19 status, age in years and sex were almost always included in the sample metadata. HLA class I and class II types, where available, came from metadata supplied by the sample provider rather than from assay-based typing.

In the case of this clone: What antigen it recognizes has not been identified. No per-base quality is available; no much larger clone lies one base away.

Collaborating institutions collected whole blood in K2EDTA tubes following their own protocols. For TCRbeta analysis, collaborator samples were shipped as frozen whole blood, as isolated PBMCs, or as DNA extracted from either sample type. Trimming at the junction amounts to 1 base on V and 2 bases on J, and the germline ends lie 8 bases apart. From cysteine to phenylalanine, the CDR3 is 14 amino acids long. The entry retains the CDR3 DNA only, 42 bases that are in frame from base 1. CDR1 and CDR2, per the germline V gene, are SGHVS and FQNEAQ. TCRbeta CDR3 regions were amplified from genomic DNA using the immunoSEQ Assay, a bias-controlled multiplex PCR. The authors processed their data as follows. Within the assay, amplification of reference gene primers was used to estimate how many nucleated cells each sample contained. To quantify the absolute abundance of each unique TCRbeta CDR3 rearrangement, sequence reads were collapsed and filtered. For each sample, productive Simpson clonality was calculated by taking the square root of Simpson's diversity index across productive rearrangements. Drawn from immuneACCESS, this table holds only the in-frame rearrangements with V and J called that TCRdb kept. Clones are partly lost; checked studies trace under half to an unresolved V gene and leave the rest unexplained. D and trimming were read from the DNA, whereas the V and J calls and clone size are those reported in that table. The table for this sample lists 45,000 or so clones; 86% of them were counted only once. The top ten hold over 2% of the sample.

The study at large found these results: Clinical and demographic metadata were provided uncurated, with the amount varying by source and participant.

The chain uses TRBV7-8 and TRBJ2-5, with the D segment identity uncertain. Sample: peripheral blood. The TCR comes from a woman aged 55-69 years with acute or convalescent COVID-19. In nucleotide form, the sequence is TGTGCCAGCAGCTTAGTCGTGGAGCAAGAGACCCAGTACTTC. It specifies CASSLVVEQETQYF.